What follows are 6 T cell receptor beta chains derived from one specimen sequenced in a study of blood T cell repertoires in COVID-19. TCRdb's copy holds only in-frame clones and misses some; the assay was immunoSEQ multiplex PCR. This table holds around 250,000 clones, around 86% found once. Sample: peripheral blood. These receptors all stem from a man between 25 and 39 years old who had recovered from COVID-19.

This rearrangement joins TRBV4-2 to TRBJ2-7; D unresolved. The V and J ends lost 0 bases and 7 bases respectively, with 13 bases between them. The CDR3 runs to 14 residues. Germline values: CDR1 LGHNA, CDR2 YNFKEQ. The DNA of the CDR3 is TGTGCCAGCAGCCAAGATGGGCCCGTACTTGAGCAGTACTTC. It translates to CASSQDGPVLEQYF.

J is TRBJ1-3 and V is TRBV6-5; possibly TRBD1 for D (6 bases). V dropped 6 bases and J dropped 0 bases, with 12 bases sitting between them. The CDR3 totals 15 residues. The germline CDR1 and CDR2 sequences are MNHEY and SVGAGI. Written as DNA, the CDR3 is TGTGCCAGCAGCCCCCCAGGGGCCTCTGGAAACACCATATATTTT. It yields the protein CASSPPGASGNTIYF.

The chain recombines TRBV6-5 with TRBJ1-2; a weak D match, TRBD1 (5 bases). V lost 6 bases and J lost 4, with 15 bases in between. This CDR3 region has 14 residues. Germline lookup yields CDR1 MNHEY and CDR2 SVGAGI. Written as DNA, the CDR3 is TGTGCCAGCAGAAGGGAAGGGAGGGGCTATGGCTACACCTTC. This translates into CASRREGRGYGYTF.

In nucleotides, the CDR3 is TGTGCCAGCAGCCAAAAAGTTAGCGGGGGGGCCCAGGAGACCCAGTACTTC. Translated, it gives CASSQKVSGGAQETQYF. The chain employs TRBV4-2 and TRBJ2-5; TRBD2 aligns across 11 bases. Germline trimming cut 2 bases from V and 5 bases from J; bases unmatched to any gene: 10. The CDR3 is made up of 17 amino acids. Germline-derived CDR1 and CDR2 are LGHNA and YNFKEQ.

The chain joins TRBV9 to TRBJ2-7; D is possibly TRBD1 (5 bases). Germline lookup yields CDR1 SGDLS and CDR2 YYNGEE. The CDR3 covers 15 residues. V gave up 3 bases and J gave up 0 bases, with 13 bases separating them. CDR3 loop: CASSGRPGPSYEQYF. In DNA, the CDR3 is TGTGCCAGCAGCGGTCGGCCAGGGCCCTCCTACGAGCAGTACTTC.

This chain joins TRBV7-2 and TRBJ1-1; D is uncertain. This CDR3 is 14 amino acids long. Trimming removed 5 bases at V and 1 base at J, with 11 bases between. Germline CDR1 and CDR2: SGHTA and FQGNSA. CDR3 region: CASSSQTGNTEAFF. CDR3 DNA sequence: TGTGCCAGCAGCAGTCAGACGGGGAACACTGAAGCTTTCTTT.